The 20 T cell receptor beta chains presented below share a single source sample, sequenced in a study of CD8 T cells in Susac syndrome. RNA in amounts of about 0.5 to 1 ug was reverse transcribed with random hexamers. TCRdb independently ran MiXCR on the immunoSEQ multiplex PCR reads; one entry per CDR3 protein. The sample shows tens of thousands of distinct CDR3 sequences, just under 95% of them seen only once. Sequenced: CD4+ T cells from PBMCs. These receptors originate from a human donor with Susac syndrome.

The gene calls are TRBV20-1 and TRBJ2-3; tentatively, D is TRBD2 (6 bases). CDR1 DFQATT and CDR2 SNEGSKA come from the germline V gene (reference sequence). CDR3 size: 12 residues. V was clipped by 6 bases and J by 4 bases, with 11 bases between them. CDR3 amino acids: CSARGWPDTQYF. The CDR3 region has the DNA TGCAGTGCGCGGGGTTGGCCAGATACGCAGTATTTT.

The V gene is TRBV15, the J gene TRBJ2-2; D may correspond to TRBD1 or TRBD2 (5 bases each). Per the germline V gene, CDR1 is LNHNV and CDR2 is YYDKDF (reference sequence). This CDR3 has 17 amino acids. V was trimmed by 0 bases and J by 3 bases, leaving 14 bases between them. The CDR3 sequence: CATSRDYRDLYTGELFF. For the CDR3, the DNA is TGTGCCACCAGCAGAGACTATAGGGACCTATACACCGGGGAGCTGTTTTTT. Using reference TRBV15 and TRBJ2-2 for the parts outside the CDR3, the full variable domain is DAMVIQNPRYQVTQFGKPVTLSCSQTLNHNVMYWYQQKSSQAPKLLFHYYDKDFNNEADTPDNFQSRRPNTSFCFLDIRSPGLGDTAMYLCATSRDYRDLYTGELFFGEGSRLTVL.

V gene TRBV6-5 combines with J gene TRBJ1-4; 10 nucleotides line up with TRBD1. The junction had 7 bases not matched to a gene; V was cut back by 4 bases and J by 8 bases. Germline loops: CDR1 MNHEY, CDR2 SVGAGI. The CDR3 length is 15 residues. The CDR3, as DNA: TGTGCCAGCAGTTCAAGGACAGGGGGTAGGGAAAAACTGTTTTTT. Residues: CASSSRTGGREKLFF.

This chain links TRBV5-8 with TRBJ1-6; the D is unclear. Germline V CDR1 and CDR2: SGHTS, YDEGEE. This CDR3 is built from 13 residues. Trimming shortened V by 4 bases and J by 8 bases, and 10 bases separated the two germline ends. CDR3 residues: CASSLQWDSPLHF. Here the CDR3 DNA reads TGTGCCAGCAGCCTCCAATGGGATTCACCCCTCCACTTT.

This clonotype was observed once. The J gene is TRBJ1-5, the V gene TRBV4-1; D remains unclear. Looked up from germline, CDR1 is MGHRA and CDR2 is YSYEKL. V was clipped by 5 bases and J by 3 bases, with 8 bases between them. The CDR3 is made up of 13 amino acids. The CDR3 region is CASSEQINQPQHF. CDR3 sequence (DNA): TGCGCCAGCAGCGAACAGATCAATCAGCCCCAGCATTTT.

The chain has TRBV30 and TRBJ2-5; the D is unclear. V lost 3 bases and J 3 bases, leaving 11 bases between the germline ends. Germline assignment: CDR1 GTSNPN and CDR2 SVGIG (reference sequence). CDR3 size: 13 residues. CDR3 DNA sequence: TGTGCCTGGAGGGATCATGGGGAAGAGACCCAGTACTTC. Encoded protein: CAWRDHGEETQYF.

This chain links TRBV4-3 with TRBJ1-5; perhaps TRBD1 as D (5 bases). This CDR3 contains 14 residues. The germline V gene has CDR1 LGHNA and CDR2 YSLEER. Trimming stripped 3 bases from V and 3 bases from J, with 9 bases between. CDR3 in DNA: TGCGCCAGCAGCCAGGGGGTGGTCAATCAGCCCCAGCATTTT. Amino acids: CASSQGVVNQPQHF.

The genes are TRBV30 and TRBJ2-1, with TRBD2 identical over 7 bases. J gave up 9 bases and V 8 bases, and 7 bases lay outside the gene matches. CDR3 length: 11 residues. In germline, CDR1 is GTSNPN, CDR2 SVGIG (reference sequence). The CDR3 is CAASRGGEQFF. DNA for the CDR3: TGTGCCGCTTCACGCGGGGGTGAGCAGTTCTTC.

The CDR3: CASSPATGQFSNSPLHF. CDR3 nucleotide sequence: TGTGCCAGCAGTCCCGCGACAGGGCAGTTTTCTAATTCACCCCTCCACTTT. V and J are TRBV12-3 or TRBV12-4 and TRBJ1-6; 7 nucleotides agree with TRBD1. With V trimmed by 5 bases and J by 6 bases, 13 bases remained unmatched. The CDR3 runs 17 residues.

Here the CDR3 DNA reads TGCGCCAGCAGCCTTAGCGGGGGAATCGGGGAGCTGTTTTTT. Translated, it gives CASSLSGGIGELFF. The V call is TRBV5-1, the J call TRBJ2-2; 9 nucleotides agree with TRBD2. CDR1 is SGHRS, CDR2 YFSETQ, per germline. CDR3 length equals 14 residues. Trimming at V came to 4 bases and at J to 7 bases, leaving 5 bases not matched to a gene.

The chain has TRBV4-1 and TRBJ1-2; 9 bases agree with TRBD1. V lost 5 bases, J lost 5 bases, and 9 bases stayed unmatched. CDR1 is MGHRA, CDR2 YSYEKL, per germline. CDR3 length equals 15 residues. CDR3 in amino acids: CASSDRDRVGYGYTF. The DNA for the CDR3 is TGCGCCAGCAGCGACCGGGACAGGGTAGGGTATGGCTACACCTTC.

The chain couples TRBV18 to TRBJ1-6; D is ambiguous. This CDR3 region has 18 residues. Trimming removed 4 bases from V and 0 bases from J, with 16 bases in between. Germline V CDR1 and CDR2: KGHSH, LQKENI. The CDR3 DNA reads TGTGCCAGCTCACGCACTCATATTACCAGCTCCTATAATTCACCCCTCCACTTT. Translating gives CASSRTHITSSYNSPLHF.

This clonotype was observed a handful of times. The chain recombines TRBV24-1 with TRBJ2-3; 7 bases agree with TRBD1. The junction had 3 bases not matched to a gene; V was cut back by 4 bases and J by 3 bases. CDR1 KGHDR and CDR2 SFDVKD come from the germline V gene. The length of the CDR3 is 14 residues. CDR3 nucleotide sequence: TGTGCCACCAGTGAGAGGACAGGAACAGATACGCAGTATTTT. Its translation is CATSERTGTDTQYF.

The CDR3 is CASSYEEGWRTEAFF. DNA of the CDR3: TGTGCCAGCAGTTACGAGGAGGGATGGCGGACTGAAGCTTTCTTT. This chain connects TRBV6-5 to TRBJ1-1; D is uncertain. The CDR3 spans 15 residues. With 2 bases removed from V and 5 bases from J, the gap between germline ends came to 15 bases. Germline V CDR1 and CDR2: MNHEY, SVGAGI.

V and J are TRBV7-2 and TRBJ1-4, with D possibly TRBD1 on 5 matching bases. Trimming removed 6 bases at V and 8 bases at J, with 16 bases between. CDR1 and CDR2 from the germline V gene are SGHTA and FQGNSA. The CDR3 spans 14 residues. The CDR3 loop reads CASSFQGGAEKLFF. The CDR3 DNA sequence: TGTGCCAGCAGTTTTCAGGGAGGAGCCGAAAAACTGTTTTTT. The complete variable domain, with remaining parts taken from reference TRBV7-2 and TRBJ1-4, reads GAGVSQSPSNKVTEKGKDVELRCDPISGHTALYWYRQSLGQGLEFLIYFQGNSAPDKSGLPSDRFSAERTGGSVSTLTIQRTQQEDSAVYLCASSFQGGAEKLFFGSGTQLSVL.

The chain joins TRBV7-9 to TRBJ1-1, with D perhaps matching TRBD1 (5 bases). Germline CDR1 is SEHNR and CDR2 is FQNEAQ (reference sequence). CDR3 length: 13 residues. Trimming removed 5 bases from V and 4 bases from J, with 11 bases in between. DNA of the CDR3: TGTGCCAGCAGCCACCTCGGGGCCACTGAAGCTTTCTTT. Its translation: CASSHLGATEAFF.

The J gene is TRBJ2-5, the V gene TRBV10-3; 7 bases map to TRBD1. Unmatched junction bases numbered 9, after V lost 4 bases and J lost 1 base. Germline lookup yields CDR1 ENHRY and CDR2 SYGVKD. The CDR3 has 16 amino acids. The CDR3 spells CAISASQGTGQETQYF. The CDR3 DNA reads as TGTGCCATCAGTGCATCACAGGGGACGGGCCAAGAGACCCAGTACTTC.

The chain has TRBV12-5 and TRBJ2-2; TRBD1 matches 8 bases. CDR1 is LGHNT, CDR2 FRNRAP, per germline. The V segment lost 0 bases and the J segment 0 bases; nucleotides outside the gene matches: 6. The CDR3 has 18 residues. CDR3 DNA: TGTGCTAGTGGTTTGGTACTAGGACAGGGCACGAACACCGGGGAGCTGTTTTTT. Translated: CASGLVLGQGTNTGELFF.

The chain employs TRBV12-3 or TRBV12-4 and TRBJ1-1; unclear D gene. V lost 6 bases to trimming and J lost 1 base, with 9 bases between them. The CDR3 extends over 13 amino acids. The CDR3 loop reads CASSRTPNTEAFF. The CDR3 DNA reads as TGTGCCAGCAGCCGGACCCCGAACACTGAAGCTTTCTTT.

This chain uses TRBV19 with TRBJ1-5; D remains ambiguous. The CDR3 sequence is 12 residues long. V shed 8 bases and J shed 1 base, with 6 bases lying between them. CDR1 is LNHDA and CDR2 is SQIVND in the germline V gene (reference sequence). The CDR3 DNA sequence: TGTGCCAGTGGGGAGAGCAATCAGCCCCAGCATTTT. Protein product: CASGESNQPQHF.